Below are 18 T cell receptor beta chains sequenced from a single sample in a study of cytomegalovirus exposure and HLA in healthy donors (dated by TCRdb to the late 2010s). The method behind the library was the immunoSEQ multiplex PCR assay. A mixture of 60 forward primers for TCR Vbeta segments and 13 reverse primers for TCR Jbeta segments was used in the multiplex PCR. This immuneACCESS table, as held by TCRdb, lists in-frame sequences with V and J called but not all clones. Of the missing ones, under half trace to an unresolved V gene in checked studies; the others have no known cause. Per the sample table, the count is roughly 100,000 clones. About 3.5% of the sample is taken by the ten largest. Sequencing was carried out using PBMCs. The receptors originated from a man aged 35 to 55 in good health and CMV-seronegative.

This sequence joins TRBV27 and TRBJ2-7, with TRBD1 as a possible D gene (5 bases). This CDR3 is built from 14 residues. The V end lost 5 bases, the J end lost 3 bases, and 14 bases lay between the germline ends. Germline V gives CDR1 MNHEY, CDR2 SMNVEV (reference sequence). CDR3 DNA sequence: TGTGCCAGCAGTCCGTCGGGCAGGGACTACGAGCAGTACTTC. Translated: CASSPSGRDYEQYF.

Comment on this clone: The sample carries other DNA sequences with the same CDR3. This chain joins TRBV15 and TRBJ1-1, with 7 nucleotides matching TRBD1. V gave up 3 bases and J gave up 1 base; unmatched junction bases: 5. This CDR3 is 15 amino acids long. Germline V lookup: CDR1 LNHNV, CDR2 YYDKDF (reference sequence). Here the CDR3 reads CATSRPGQKNTEAFF. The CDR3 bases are TGTGCCACCAGCAGGCCGGGACAGAAGAACACTGAAGCTTTCTTT. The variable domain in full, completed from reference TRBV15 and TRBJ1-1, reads DAMVIQNPRYQVTQFGKPVTLSCSQTLNHNVMYWYQQKSSQAPKLLFHYYDKDFNNEADTPDNFQSRRPNTSFCFLDIRSPGLGDTAMYLCATSRPGQKNTEAFFGQGTRLTVV.

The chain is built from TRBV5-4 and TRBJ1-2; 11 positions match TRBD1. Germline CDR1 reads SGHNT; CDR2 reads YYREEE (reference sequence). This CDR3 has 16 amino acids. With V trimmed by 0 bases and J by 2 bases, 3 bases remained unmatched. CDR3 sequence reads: CASSLAGDRGNYGYTF. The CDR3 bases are TGTGCCAGCAGCTTGGCCGGGGACAGGGGGAACTATGGCTACACCTTC.

CDR3 DNA sequence: TGTGCCAGCAGCTCCGGATTCGGACAGGGCTCCTACGAGCAGTACTTC. Its protein product is CASSSGFGQGSYEQYF. This chain joins TRBV7-2 and TRBJ2-7, with 8 bases aligning to TRBD1. The CDR3 consists of 16 residues. CDR1 is SGHTA and CDR2 is FQGNSA in the germline V gene. With V trimmed by 4 bases and J by 0 bases, 8 bases remained unmatched. Using reference TRBV7-2 and TRBJ2-7 for the parts outside the CDR3, the full variable domain is GAGVSQSPSNKVTEKGKDVELRCDPISGHTALYWYRQSLGQGLEFLIYFQGNSAPDKSGLPSDRFSAERTGGSVSTLTIQRTQQEDSAVYLCASSSGFGQGSYEQYFGPGTRLTVT.

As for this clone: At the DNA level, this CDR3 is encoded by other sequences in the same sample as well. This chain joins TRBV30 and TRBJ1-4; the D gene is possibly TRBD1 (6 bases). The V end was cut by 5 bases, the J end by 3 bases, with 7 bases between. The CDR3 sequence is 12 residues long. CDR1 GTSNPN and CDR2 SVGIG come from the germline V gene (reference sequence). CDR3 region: CAWGQSNEKLFF. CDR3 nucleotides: TGTGCCTGGGGACAGTCTAATGAAAAACTGTTTTTT.

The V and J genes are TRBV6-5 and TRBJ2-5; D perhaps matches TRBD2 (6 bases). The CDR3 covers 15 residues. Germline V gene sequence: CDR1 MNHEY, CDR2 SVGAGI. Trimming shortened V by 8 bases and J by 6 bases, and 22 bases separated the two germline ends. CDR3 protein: CASQKTGSGVKTQYF. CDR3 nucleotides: TGTGCCAGCCAAAAGACCGGGAGTGGAGTAAAGACCCAGTACTTC.

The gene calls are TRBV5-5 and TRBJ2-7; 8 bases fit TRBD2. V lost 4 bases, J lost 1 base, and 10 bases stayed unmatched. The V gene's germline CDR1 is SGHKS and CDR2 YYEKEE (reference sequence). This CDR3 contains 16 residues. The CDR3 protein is CASSGLPGGESYEQYF. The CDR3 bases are TGTGCCAGCAGCGGTCTCCCGGGAGGGGAATCCTACGAGCAGTACTTC.

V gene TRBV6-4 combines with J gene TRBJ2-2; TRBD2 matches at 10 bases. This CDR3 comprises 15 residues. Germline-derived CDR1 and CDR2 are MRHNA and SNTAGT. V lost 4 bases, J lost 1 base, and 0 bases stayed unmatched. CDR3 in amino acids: CASSGLAGNTGELFF. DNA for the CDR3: TGTGCCAGCAGTGGACTAGCGGGGAACACCGGGGAGCTGTTTTTT.

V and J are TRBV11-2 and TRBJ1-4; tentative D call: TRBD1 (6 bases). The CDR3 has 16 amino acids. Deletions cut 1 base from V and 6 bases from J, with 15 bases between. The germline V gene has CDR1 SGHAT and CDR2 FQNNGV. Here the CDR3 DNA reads TGTGCCAGCAGCTTAGTTACGGGGGGCGGTGATGAAAAACTGTTTTTT. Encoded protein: CASSLVTGGGDEKLFF.

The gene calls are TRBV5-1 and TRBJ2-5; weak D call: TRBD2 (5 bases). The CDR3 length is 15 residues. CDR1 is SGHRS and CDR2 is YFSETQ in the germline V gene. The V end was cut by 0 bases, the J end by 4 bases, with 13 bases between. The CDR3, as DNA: TGCGCCAGCAGCTTGGGTGGGCCCCGGGGAGAGACCCAGTACTTC. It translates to CASSLGGPRGETQYF.

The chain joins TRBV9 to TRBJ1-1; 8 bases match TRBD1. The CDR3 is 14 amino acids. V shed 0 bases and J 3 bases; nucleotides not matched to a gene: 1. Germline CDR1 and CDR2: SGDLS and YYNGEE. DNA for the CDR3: TGTGCCAGCAGCGTAGACAGGGGGGACACTGAAGCTTTCTTT. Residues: CASSVDRGDTEAFF.

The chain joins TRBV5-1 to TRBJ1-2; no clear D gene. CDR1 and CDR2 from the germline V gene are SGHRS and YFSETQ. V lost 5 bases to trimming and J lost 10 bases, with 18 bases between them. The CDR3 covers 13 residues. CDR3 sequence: CASRTDEASDYTF. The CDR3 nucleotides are TGCGCCAGCAGAACTGATGAGGCTAGTGACTACACCTTC.

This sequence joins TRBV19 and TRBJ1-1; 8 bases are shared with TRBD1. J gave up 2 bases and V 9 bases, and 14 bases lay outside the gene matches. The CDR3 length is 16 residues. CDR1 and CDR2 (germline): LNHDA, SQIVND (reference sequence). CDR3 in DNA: TGTGCCAGCCTCAAAGGACAGGGAAGGTTCAACACTGAAGCTTTCTTT. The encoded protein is CASLKGQGRFNTEAFF.

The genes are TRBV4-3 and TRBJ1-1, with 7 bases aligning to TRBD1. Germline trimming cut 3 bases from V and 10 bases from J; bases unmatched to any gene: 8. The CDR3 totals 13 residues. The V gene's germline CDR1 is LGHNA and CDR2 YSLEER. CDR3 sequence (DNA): TGCGCCAGCAGCCAGATTCAGGGGGGAGGAGCTTTCTTT. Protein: CASSQIQGGGAFF.

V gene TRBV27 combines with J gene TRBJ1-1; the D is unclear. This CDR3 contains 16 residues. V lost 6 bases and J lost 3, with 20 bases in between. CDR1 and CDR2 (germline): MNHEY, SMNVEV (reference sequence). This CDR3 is CASRELGRPADTEAFF. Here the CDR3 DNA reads TGTGCCAGCAGAGAGTTAGGGCGCCCAGCGGACACTGAAGCTTTCTTT.

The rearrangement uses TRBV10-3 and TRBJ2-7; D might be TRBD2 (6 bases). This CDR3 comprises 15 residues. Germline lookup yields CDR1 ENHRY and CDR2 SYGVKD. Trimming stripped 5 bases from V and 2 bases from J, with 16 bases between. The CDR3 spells CAISTDSSAAYEQYF. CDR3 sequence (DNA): TGTGCCATCAGTACTGACTCTAGCGCAGCCTACGAGCAGTACTTC.

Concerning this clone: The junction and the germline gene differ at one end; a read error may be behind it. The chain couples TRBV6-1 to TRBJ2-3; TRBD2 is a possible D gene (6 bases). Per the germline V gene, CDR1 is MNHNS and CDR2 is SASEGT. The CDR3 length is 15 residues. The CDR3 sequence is CASSEGASGTDTQYF. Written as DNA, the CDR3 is TGTGCCAGCAGCGAAGGTGCTAGCGGCACAGATACGCAGTATTTT.

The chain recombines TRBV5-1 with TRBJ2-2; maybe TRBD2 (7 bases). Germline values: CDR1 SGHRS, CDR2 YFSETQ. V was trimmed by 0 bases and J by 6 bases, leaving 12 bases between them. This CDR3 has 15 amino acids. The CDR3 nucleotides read TGCGCCAGCAGCTTGGCCGGGGGGCGCGCCGGGGAGCTGTTTTTT. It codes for CASSLAGGRAGELFF. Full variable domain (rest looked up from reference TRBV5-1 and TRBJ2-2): KAGVTQTPRYLIKTRGQQVTLSCSPISGHRSVSWYQQTPGQGLQFLFEYFSETQRNKGNFPGRFSGRQFSNSRSEMNVSTLELGDSALYLCASSLAGGRAGELFFGEGSRLTVL.